This is a list of T cell receptor beta chains from one sample in a study of blood T cell repertoires in COVID-19. Clones were read by immunoSEQ multiplex PCR, and TCRdb kept only the in-frame ones, dropping some. This sample yields around 100,000 clones, of which less than 95% are seen a single time; 4.5% to 5.5% belongs to the top ten. Sequenced input: peripheral blood. The receptors were gathered from a middle-aged man with acute or convalescent COVID-19. The CDR3 runs from the conserved cysteine through the conserved F or W. D genes are given only for firm matches. Clone size is given for some rows only: seen once, a few or many times, or a class if the clone is expanded.

j_call d_call v_call clone_size cdr3_nt cdr3_aa
TRBJ2-5 TRBD2 TRBV2 NA TGTGCCAGCAACCCGGGACTAGCGGGTCGACAGGAGACCCAGTACTTC CASNPGLAGRQETQYF
TRBJ2-5 TRBD2 TRBV6-6 NA TGTGCCAGCATCCCGACCGGGGGGGGACAAGAGACCCAGTACTTC CASIPTGGGQETQYF
TRBJ1-3 NA TRBV7-8 NA TGTGCCAGCAGCTTAGCGTACGGTGGAAACACCATATATTTT CASSLAYGGNTIYF
TRBJ2-7 TRBD2 TRBV9 NA TGTGCCAGCAGCGTGGGACTAGCGGACCACTACGAGCAGTACTTC CASSVGLADHYEQYF
TRBJ2-7 TRBD1 TRBV11-2 NA TGTGCCAGCAGCGCCCGACAGGGGCAAACGACCTCCTACGAGCAGTACTTC CASSARQGQTTSYEQYF
TRBJ1-5 NA TRBV7-2 NA TGTGCAGGTGCTGGAGGAAGCAATCAGCCCCAGCATTTT CAGAGGSNQPQHF
TRBJ2-1 NA TRBV7-9 NA TGTGCCAGCAGCGGGAGTGGGGAGCAGTTCTTC CASSGSGEQFF
TRBJ1-2 NA TRBV27 NA TGTGCCAGCAGTTTACGGAGCCACTATGGCTACACCTTC CASSLRSHYGYTF
TRBJ1-4 TRBD1 TRBV5-5 NA TGTGCCAGCAGGGGGGACAGGGGACCTAATGAAAAACTGTTTTTT CASRGDRGPNEKLFF
TRBJ2-7 TRBD2 TRBV3-1/TRBV3-2 once TGTGCCAGCAGCCTTAGAGCCGGGACTACTCCCTACGAGCAGTACTTC CASSLRAGTTPYEQYF
TRBJ2-7 NA TRBV12-5 NA TGTGCTAGTGGTTTGGCGACTCGGGCGGGTAAAGAGGACGAGCAGTACTTC CASGLATRAGKEDEQYF
TRBJ1-4 TRBD1 TRBV9 NA TGTGCCAGCAGCCCTTCTGGGACAGTTAATGAAAAACTGTTTTTT CASSPSGTVNEKLFF
TRBJ1-5 TRBD1 TRBV4-1 once TGCGCCAGCAGCCAGGACGGGGGCAGGGGGATCAATCAGCCCCAGCATTTT CASSQDGGRGINQPQHF
TRBJ1-4 NA TRBV12-3/TRBV12-4 NA TGTGCCAGCAGTTTCGGGGGTACAAAACTGTTTTTT CASSFGGTKLFF
TRBJ1-4 TRBD1 TRBV7-8 NA TGTGCCAGCAGCTTGACAGGGGGTTTTGAAAAACTGTTTTTT CASSLTGGFEKLFF
TRBJ2-3 NA TRBV20-1 NA TGCAGTGCCTCCCCTAGGAATACGCAGTATTTT CSASPRNTQYF
TRBJ2-3 TRBD1 TRBV12-5 NA TGTGCTAGTGGTTTGTTTTTAGGGGGCAGGCGAGATACGCAGTATTTT CASGLFLGGRRDTQYF
TRBJ2-7 NA TRBV6-6 NA TGTGCCAGCAGCCCACAGAGCTCCTACGAGCAGTACTTC CASSPQSSYEQYF
TRBJ2-5 TRBD2 TRBV10-3 NA TGTGCCATCAGTGGGATTAGCGGGAGGGCAGAGACCCAGTACTTC CAISGISGRAETQYF
TRBJ2-5 NA TRBV19 NA TGTGCCAGTAGTATCGCTGGCTTCCAAGAGACCCAGTACTTC CASSIAGFQETQYF
TRBJ1-4 NA TRBV10-3 NA TGTGCCACAGGTAGTCCTACTAATGAAAAACTGTTTTTT CATGSPTNEKLFF
TRBJ1-5 NA TRBV21-1 once TGTGCCAGCAGCAATTATCCGCCCCAGCATTTT CASSNYPPQHF
TRBJ1-2 NA TRBV28 NA TGTGCCAGCAGTTTGCGTCAGGGATACTATGGCTACACCTTC CASSLRQGYYGYTF
TRBJ2-5 NA TRBV11-2 NA TGTGCCAGCAGCTCCGACAGGAACCAAGAGACCCAGTACTTC CASSSDRNQETQYF
TRBJ1-2 NA TRBV5-1 NA TGCGCCAGCAGCCCCAACGCGCGTTATGGCTACACCTTC CASSPNARYGYTF
TRBJ1-6 NA TRBV6-6 NA TGTGCCAGCACGGGGGTAGCGATTGGATCACCCCTCCACTTT CASTGVAIGSPLHF
TRBJ1-1 TRBD1 TRBV10-3 NA TGTGCCATAAACCCGGGACAGGGGTCGGGGACTGAAGCTTTCTTT CAINPGQGSGTEAFF
TRBJ2-7 NA TRBV30 NA TGTGCCTGGGACGAATCGGGGGGCTTATACGAGCAGTACTTC CAWDESGGLYEQYF
TRBJ1-2 NA TRBV5-4 NA TGTGCCAGCAGGGTAACAGGGCCCGGGGGCTACACCTTC CASRVTGPGGYTF
TRBJ2-2 TRBD1 TRBV6-5 NA TGTGCCAGCAGCGGACAGGGCGGCACCGGGGAGCTGTTTTTT CASSGQGGTGELFF
TRBJ1-3 TRBD1 TRBV7-9 NA TGTGCCAGCAGCTTAGTGACAGGGGATTCGGGAAACACCATATATTTT CASSLVTGDSGNTIYF
TRBJ1-1 NA TRBV6-2/TRBV6-3 NA TGTGCCAGCAGTAATAGGGACTCAGGGAACACTGAAGCTTTCTTT CASSNRDSGNTEAFF
TRBJ2-7 NA TRBV6-1 NA TGTGCCAGCAGTGAAGCGTCCAGCTCCTACGAGCAGTACTTC CASSEASSSYEQYF
TRBJ2-2 NA TRBV5-1 NA TGCGCCAGCAGCTTCATACAGGGTTCGACCGGGGAGCTGTTTTTT CASSFIQGSTGELFF
TRBJ1-1 TRBD1 TRBV19 few TGTGCCAGTAGGAGCGACAGGGTTGGGGTAGTTGAAGCTTTCTTT CASRSDRVGVVEAFF
TRBJ1-3 NA TRBV24-1 NA TGTGCCACCAGCCCGAGGGTTTGGGTAGGAAACACCATATATTTT CATSPRVWVGNTIYF
TRBJ2-3 NA TRBV18 NA TGTGCCAGCTCACCATCGAATACAGAATGGGATACGCAGTATTTT CASSPSNTEWDTQYF
TRBJ1-5 NA TRBV24-1 NA TGTGCCACCAGTGACAGGGAATCTCAGCCCCAGCATTTT CATSDRESQPQHF
TRBJ2-7 TRBD2 TRBV5-4 once TGTGCCAGCAGCTTGGCCGGAACTAGCGGGAGAACCGAGCAGTACTTC CASSLAGTSGRTEQYF
TRBJ1-5 NA TRBV7-6 NA TGTGCCAGCAGCTTAGCCGCGGATAGCAATCAGCCCCAGCATTTT CASSLAADSNQPQHF
TRBJ2-2 TRBD1 TRBV7-9 NA TGTGCCAGCAGCGCCACCGGGACAGGTCTGATTTACACCGGGGAGCTGTTTTTT CASSATGTGLIYTGELFF
TRBJ1-1 NA TRBV29-1 NA TGCAGCGTCCGAAGACAGACCGCGAGTCGGAACACTGAAGCTTTCTTT CSVRRQTASRNTEAFF
TRBJ2-7 TRBD2 TRBV20-1 NA TGCAGTGCCAGTCGGGAGGGCTACGGCGAGCAGTACTTC CSASREGYGEQYF
TRBJ2-7 TRBD1 TRBV11-3 NA TGTGCCAGCAGCCCCGACAGGGACTCCTACGAGCAGTACTTC CASSPDRDSYEQYF
TRBJ2-7 TRBD1 TRBV11-2 NA TGTGCCAGCAGCGACATTACCGCAGGGGGCTACGAGCAGTACTTC CASSDITAGGYEQYF
TRBJ2-7 NA TRBV5-6 few TGTGCCAGCAGTTCTGTCGGGGCCTACGAGCAGTACTTC CASSSVGAYEQYF
TRBJ2-3 TRBD1 TRBV5-1 once TGCGCAACGGCAGGGGGCAGGGAGGATACGCAGTATTTT CATAGGREDTQYF